This T cell receptor (beta chain) was captured in a study of cytomegalovirus exposure and HLA in healthy donors. The V and J ends lost 6 bases and 4 bases, in that order; junction bases with no gene match: 3. Germline loops: CDR1 ENHRY, CDR2 SYGVKD. The CDR3 has 13 residues. Only a few counts were recorded for this clone. A multiplex PCR was run with 60 Vbeta primers and 13 Jbeta primers. Assay: immunoSEQ multiplex PCR; the TCRdb copy retains only in-frame clones and omits some. This table holds about 170,000 clones, 80% to 85% found once. The clonotype was recovered from a girl aged 2 to 10 in good health and CMV-seropositive. The gene calls are TRBV10-3 and TRBJ1-1; 9 positions match TRBD1. The sequencing sample was made of PBMCs. The CDR3 DNA reads TGTGCCATCAGACAGACAGGGGGCACTGAAGCTTTCTTT. It is translated as CAIRQTGGTEAFF.